This T cell receptor (beta chain) emerged from a study of cytomegalovirus exposure and HLA in healthy donors. Study outcomes and limitations: Donors belonging to an Asian-associated ancestry cluster reportedly showed fewer N-insertions in productive TCRs than the roughly 670-donor mean, according to what a later analysis found. Among CMV-associated TCR beta chains, most appeared HLA-restricted in a later analysis. Association of a missense DCLRE1C variant with TCR beta V- and J-gene trimming was reported in a later analysis.

Each donor's status was that of a healthy bone marrow donor. PCR employed 60 Vbeta and 13 Jbeta primers. The data were produced by immunoSEQ multiplex PCR, yet TCRdb's version contains in-frame clones alone and is incomplete. The sample carries roughly 99,000 clones, around 76% recorded once. The CDR3 consists of 15 residues. Per germline, CDR1 SEHNR and CDR2 FQNEAQ (reference sequence). This clone was observed a handful of times. Its matching antigen is unknown. At one boundary the junction diverges from the germline segment, which might be a read error. The sequence derives from a man between 18 and 29 years old in good health and CMV-seronegative. The sequenced sample consisted of PBMCs. This chain connects TRBV7-9 to TRBJ1-2; 8 bases match TRBD1. CDR3 sequence (DNA): TGTTCCAGCAGCTACTCCAGGGGGCGGTCGGGTGGCTACACCTTC. As protein: CSSSYSRGRSGGYTF. The entire variable domain, with the rest obtained from reference TRBV7-9 and TRBJ1-2, is as follows: DTGVSQNPRHKITKRGQNVTFRCDPISEHNRLYWYRQTLGQGPEFLTYFQNEAQLEKSRLLSDRFSAERPKGSFSTLEIQRTEQGDSAMYLCSSSYSRGRSGGYTFGSGTRLTVV.